One and the same sample provided the 25 T cell receptor beta chains below, sequenced in a study of cytomegalovirus exposure and HLA in healthy donors. The PCR made use of 60 Vbeta and 13 Jbeta primers. The protocol was immunoSEQ multiplex PCR, while the TCRdb copy is restricted to in-frame clones and leaves out a portion. The table lists 200,000 or so clones, about 80% of them singletons. Sequenced material: PBMCs. The receptors were sampled from a woman in her 30s in good health and CMV-seronegative.

The chain employs TRBV5-1 and TRBJ2-2; a possible D gene is TRBD1 (7 bases). The ends were cut back, 1 base at V and 0 bases at J, with 10 bases in the middle. The CDR3 length is 16 residues. CDR1 and CDR2 (germline): SGHRS, YFSETQ. The CDR3: CASSLPRGANTGELFF. The CDR3 region has the DNA TGCGCCAGCAGCTTGCCCAGGGGGGCGAACACCGGGGAGCTGTTTTTT.

J is TRBJ2-7 and V is TRBV5-1; maybe TRBD1 (6 bases). Looked up from germline, CDR1 is SGHRS and CDR2 is YFSETQ. V lost 0 bases to trimming and J lost 2 bases, with 9 bases between them. This CDR3 is built from 14 residues. CDR3 amino acids: CASSLGQDAYEQYF. CDR3 nucleotides: TGCGCCAGCAGCTTGGGACAGGACGCCTACGAGCAGTACTTC.

The chain employs TRBV19 and TRBJ2-3, with D tentatively TRBD1 (6 bases). V lost 8 bases, J lost 3 bases, and 12 bases lay in between. Germline V gives CDR1 LNHDA, CDR2 SQIVND (reference sequence). The CDR3 runs 13 residues. This CDR3 reads CASGPGVTDTQYF. The CDR3 DNA follows: TGTGCCAGTGGGCCAGGGGTAACAGATACGCAGTATTTT.

This clone has just a few counts. The chain has TRBV27 and TRBJ1-1, with D possibly matching TRBD1 (5 bases). Trimming left V 1 base short and J 0 bases short, with 12 bases between. In germline, CDR1 is MNHEY, CDR2 SMNVEV (reference sequence). The CDR3 is 16 amino acids. CDR3 DNA: TGTGCCAGCAGTTTATGGAGTCAGGGATTGAACACTGAAGCTTTCTTT. Translating it yields CASSLWSQGLNTEAFF.

This sequence joins TRBV2 and TRBJ2-1, with TRBD1 matching 9 bases. Germline V gene lookup returns CDR1 SNHLY and CDR2 FYNNEI. The J segment lost 7 bases and the V segment lost 11 bases, leaving 18 bases of the junction unmatched. The CDR3 spans 16 residues. The CDR3 region is CAARVSGQGTLNEQFF. The CDR3, as DNA: TGTGCCGCCAGGGTGTCGGGACAGGGAACCCTAAATGAGCAGTTCTTC.

The table lists this clone with a few counts. The rearrangement joins TRBV19 to TRBJ2-1, with TRBD1 matching 7 bases. CDR1 LNHDA and CDR2 SQIVND come from the germline V gene (reference sequence). V lost 4 bases to trimming and J lost 6 bases; unmatched junction nucleotides: 9. CDR3 length: 15 residues. The CDR3 is CASSTGGQAFNEQFF. CDR3 nucleotides: TGTGCCAGTAGTACCGGAGGACAGGCTTTCAATGAGCAGTTCTTC. The complete variable domain, with remaining parts taken from reference TRBV19 and TRBJ2-1, reads DGGITQSPKYLFRKEGQNVTLSCEQNLNHDAMYWYRQDPGQGLRLIYYSQIVNDFQKGDIAEGYSVSREKKESFPLTVTSAQKNPTAFYLCASSTGGQAFNEQFFGPGTRLTVL.

This clone turned up a few times. V gene TRBV4-1 combines with J gene TRBJ1-4, with D tentatively TRBD1 (6 bases). Germline lookup yields CDR1 MGHRA and CDR2 YSYEKL. Trimming took 0 bases from V and 5 from J, leaving 13 bases between them. This CDR3 is 16 amino acids long. The CDR3: CASSQDTTGRNEKLFF. In DNA form, the CDR3 reads TGCGCCAGCAGCCAAGATACCACAGGGAGAAATGAAAAACTGTTTTTT.

There are a few counts of this clone. V usage is TRBV28 and J usage is TRBJ2-1, with TRBD2 identical over 7 bases. The junction had 8 bases not matched to a gene; V was cut back by 6 bases and J by 0 bases. CDR1 and CDR2 from the germline V gene are MDHEN and SYDVKM. This CDR3 spans 16 amino acids. CDR3 region: CASREGGGSSYNEQFF. The CDR3, as DNA: TGTGCCAGCAGGGAGGGTGGCGGGAGCTCCTACAATGAGCAGTTCTTC.

This clone occurred a few times. The genes are TRBV4-1 and TRBJ2-7; maybe TRBD2 (6 bases). The CDR3 length is 13 residues. Germline V gene lookup returns CDR1 MGHRA and CDR2 YSYEKL. Trimming stripped 1 base from V and 6 bases from J, with 10 bases between. For the CDR3, the DNA is TGCGCCAGCAGCCAAGCCCGGAGGGGCGAGCAGTACTTC. Its protein product is CASSQARRGEQYF.

V is TRBV5-8 and J is TRBJ2-7, with a possible D match to TRBD2 (6 bases). Germline lookup yields CDR1 SGHTS and CDR2 YDEGEE. Between the trimmed V and J ends, which lost 4 bases and 2 bases, there was a span of 28 bases. CDR3 length: 19 amino acids. The CDR3 loop is CASSRSSGYGAGSPYEQYF. CDR3 nucleotide sequence: TGTGCCAGCAGCCGCTCGTCAGGGTATGGGGCGGGATCCCCCTACGAGCAGTACTTC.

The V call is TRBV19, the J call TRBJ2-2; weak D call: TRBD1 (6 bases). Trimming removed 3 bases from V and 1 base from J, with 9 bases in between. CDR3 length: 15 residues. CDR1 and CDR2 (germline): LNHDA, SQIVND (reference sequence). DNA for the CDR3: TGTGCCAGTAGTATTACAGGGAGGAACACCGGGGAGCTGTTTTTT. As protein: CASSITGRNTGELFF.

V usage is TRBV4-1 and J usage is TRBJ2-4; 10 positions match TRBD2. J lost 2 bases, V lost 6 bases, and 4 bases had no gene match. CDR3 size: 15 residues. Germline-derived CDR1 and CDR2 are MGHRA and YSYEKL. The CDR3, as DNA: TGCGCCAGCAGTCTTAGCGGGAGGTCCAAAAACATTCAGTACTTC. It is translated as CASSLSGRSKNIQYF.

This chain links TRBV7-2 with TRBJ2-3, with D possibly being TRBD1 (5 bases). Deletions cut 3 bases from V and 4 bases from J, with 11 bases between. In germline, CDR1 is SGHTA, CDR2 FQGNSA. This CDR3 is 14 amino acids long. The CDR3 reads CASSLSRVADTQYF. The CDR3 region has the DNA TGTGCCAGCAGCTTGTCCAGGGTTGCAGATACGCAGTATTTT.

CDR3 sequence: CASSFNPGLAGEQETQYF. The CDR3 DNA reads as TGCGCCAGCAGCTTCAACCCAGGACTAGCGGGAGAACAAGAGACCCAGTACTTC. This sequence joins TRBV5-1 and TRBJ2-5; 13 bases agree with TRBD2. V dropped 2 bases and J dropped 2; count of bases not matched to a gene: 9. CDR1 and CDR2 (germline): SGHRS, YFSETQ. This CDR3 has 18 amino acids.

Notes on this clone: Other nucleotide sequences from this sample produce the same CDR3. The V and J genes are TRBV7-9 and TRBJ1-3; no clear D. V was pared by 1 base and J by 4 bases, with 8 bases between. CDR3 length: 14 residues. Germline loops: CDR1 SEHNR, CDR2 FQNEAQ (reference sequence). CDR3 amino acids: CASSLGLSGNTIYF. CDR3 in DNA: TGTGCCAGCAGCTTAGGTCTATCAGGAAACACCATATATTTT.

CDR3 bases: TGCGCCAGCAGCTTGTCAGGAGGGTATGCCGGGGAGCTGTTTTTT. It codes for CASSLSGGYAGELFF. The rearrangement joins TRBV5-1 to TRBJ2-2, with a possible D match to TRBD2 (6 bases). Germline V lookup: CDR1 SGHRS, CDR2 YFSETQ. This CDR3 has 15 amino acids. With 1 base removed from V and 6 bases from J, the gap between germline ends came to 13 bases.

The rearrangement joins TRBV18 to TRBJ2-5; maybe TRBD2 (5 bases). The CDR3 contains 13 residues. The germline V and J ends were trimmed by 3 bases and 2 bases, with 7 bases remaining between them. Germline V gene data show CDR1 as KGHSH and CDR2 as LQKENI. CDR3 sequence reads: CASSPPGQETQYF. The CDR3 DNA reads as TGTGCCAGCTCACCTCCGGGGCAAGAGACCCAGTACTTC. Full variable domain (missing parts from reference TRBV18 and TRBJ2-5): NAGVMQNPRHLVRRRGQEARLRCSPMKGHSHVYWYRQLPEEGLKFMVYLQKENIIDESGMPKERFSAEFPKEGPSILRIQQVVRGDSAAYFCASSPPGQETQYFGPGTRLLVL.

Written as DNA, the CDR3 is TGTGCCAGCAGCTATCGGTTGGAGCAGTTCTTC. Encoded protein: CASSYRLEQFF. The V and J genes are TRBV7-9 and TRBJ2-1, with D unclear. CDR3 length: 11 residues. The V end was cut by 4 bases, the J end by 10 bases, with 8 bases between. CDR1 and CDR2 (germline): SEHNR, FQNEAQ (reference sequence).

The chain has TRBV7-9 and TRBJ1-5; tentatively, D is TRBD1 (5 bases). Germline V gene data show CDR1 as SEHNR and CDR2 as FQNEAQ (reference sequence). The CDR3 has 15 residues. V lost 4 bases and J lost 5, with 15 bases in between. CDR3 region: CASSSHSGEDQPQHF. The CDR3 DNA reads as TGTGCCAGCAGCTCTCATTCGGGGGAGGATCAGCCCCAGCATTTT. The full variable domain, rest sourced from reference TRBV7-9 and TRBJ1-5, is DTGVSQNPRHKITKRGQNVTFRCDPISEHNRLYWYRQTLGQGPEFLTYFQNEAQLEKSRLLSDRFSAERPKGSFSTLEIQRTEQGDSAMYLCASSSHSGEDQPQHFGDGTRLSIL.

This chain connects TRBV6-5 to TRBJ2-5; perhaps TRBD1 as D (6 bases). This CDR3 comprises 16 residues. V was trimmed by 2 bases and J by 5 bases, leaving 18 bases between them. Germline V lookup: CDR1 MNHEY, CDR2 SVGAGI. The CDR3 is CASSYPGGGAGETQYF. The CDR3 bases are TGTGCCAGCAGTTACCCCGGTGGGGGCGCCGGGGAGACCCAGTACTTC.

The V call is TRBV7-5, the J call TRBJ1-5; the table's D call of TRBD1 was not tested on the DNA. TRBV7-5 is shown as a pseudogene. This CDR3 region has 18 residues. CDR3 protein: CARSLTELTDYSNQPQHF. The CDR3 DNA sequence: TGTGCCAGAAGCCTTACCGAATTAACAGATTATAGCAATCAGCCCCAGCATTTT.

As DNA, the CDR3 is TGCGCCAGCAGCCAAGCAGGGTGGGATCAGCCCCAGCATTTT. The encoded protein is CASSQAGWDQPQHF. This chain links TRBV4-1 with TRBJ1-5; possible D gene TRBD1, 5 bases. The V gene lost 1 base and the J gene lost 5 bases, with 9 bases spanning the gap. The germline gives CDR1 MGHRA, CDR2 YSYEKL. CDR3 length: 14 amino acids.

The chain carries TRBV6-5 and TRBJ2-1; 11 bases map to TRBD2. The CDR3 loop spans 12 amino acids. V was clipped by 6 bases and J by 16 bases; unmatched bases: 8. The germline V gene encodes CDR1 MNHEY and CDR2 SVGAGI. The CDR3 DNA reads as TGTGCCAGCAGGGATCAACTAGCGGGAGAATTCTTC. It specifies CASRDQLAGEFF.

The genes are TRBV9 and TRBJ2-2; TRBD2 matches 7 bases. V lost 2 bases to trimming and J lost 5 bases; unmatched junction nucleotides: 3. The CDR3 sequence is 14 residues long. Per the germline V gene, CDR1 is SGDLS and CDR2 is YYNGEE. This chain's CDR3 is CASSVLGGTGELFF. The CDR3 DNA is TGTGCCAGCAGCGTTCTCGGGGGGACCGGGGAGCTGTTTTTT.

V usage is TRBV11-2 and J usage is TRBJ2-1; D not certain. The germline gives CDR1 SGHAT, CDR2 FQNNGV. There are 16 residues in the CDR3. Deletions cut 2 bases from V and 7 bases from J, with 18 bases between. The CDR3 here is CASSLNRPAPGNEQFF. In nucleotides, the CDR3 is TGTGCCAGCAGCTTAAACCGGCCAGCTCCCGGGAATGAGCAGTTCTTC.